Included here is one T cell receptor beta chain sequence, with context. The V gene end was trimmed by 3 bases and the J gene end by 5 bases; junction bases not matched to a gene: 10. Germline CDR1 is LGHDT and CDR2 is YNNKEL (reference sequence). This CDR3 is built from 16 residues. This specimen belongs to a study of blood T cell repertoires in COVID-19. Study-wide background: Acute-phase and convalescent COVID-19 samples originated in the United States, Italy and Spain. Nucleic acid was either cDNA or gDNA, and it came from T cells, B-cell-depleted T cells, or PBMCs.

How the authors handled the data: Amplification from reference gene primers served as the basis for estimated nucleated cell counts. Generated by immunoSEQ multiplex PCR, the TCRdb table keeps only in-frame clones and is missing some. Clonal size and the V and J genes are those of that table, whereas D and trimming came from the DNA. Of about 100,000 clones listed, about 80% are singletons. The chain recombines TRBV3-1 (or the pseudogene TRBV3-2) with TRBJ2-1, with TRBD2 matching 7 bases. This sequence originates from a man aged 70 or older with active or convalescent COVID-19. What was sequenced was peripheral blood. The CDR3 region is CASSQRTETSHNEQFF. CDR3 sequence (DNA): TGTGCCAGCAGCCAGCGCACAGAGACTAGCCACAATGAGCAGTTCTTC.